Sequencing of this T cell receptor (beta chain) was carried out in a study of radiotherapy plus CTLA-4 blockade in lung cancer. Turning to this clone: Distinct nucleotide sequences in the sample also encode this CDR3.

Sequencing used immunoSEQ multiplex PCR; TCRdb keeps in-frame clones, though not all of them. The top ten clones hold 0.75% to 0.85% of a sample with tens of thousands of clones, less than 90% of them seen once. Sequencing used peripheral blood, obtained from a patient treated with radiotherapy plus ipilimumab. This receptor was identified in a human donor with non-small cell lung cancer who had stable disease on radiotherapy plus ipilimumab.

For the CDR3, the DNA is TGCAGCGTTGAAGATACGACCGGGGGTTTTTGGGGGGAGCAGTACTTC. Protein sequence: CSVEDTTGGFWGEQYF. The rearrangement links TRBV29-1 to TRBJ2-7; a weak D match, TRBD2 (6 bases). Between the trimmed V and J ends, which lost 0 bases and 7 bases, there was a span of 22 bases. In germline, CDR1 is SQVTM, CDR2 ANQGSEA. The CDR3 totals 16 residues.